One sample yielded the 17 T cell receptor beta chains listed below, sequenced in a study of neurological immune-mediated disorders. MiXCR was run by TCRdb on the 5' RACE reads, yielding one entry per CDR3 protein. There are around 83,000 distinct CDR3 sequences in the sample; 14% occur only once, and around 6.8% lies in the top ten. Sequencing input: PBMCs. The receptors shown here come from a woman aged 45-60 years in good health.

In this sample, this clonotype turned up many times. V is TRBV7-2 and J is TRBJ2-7; D not resolved. With 4 bases removed from V and 2 bases from J, the gap between germline ends came to 9 bases. The CDR3 has 13 amino acids. Per the germline V gene, CDR1 is SGHTA and CDR2 is FQGNSA. CDR3 sequence reads: CASSSYRAYEQYF. The DNA of the CDR3 is TGTGCCAGCAGCTCCTACCGGGCCTACGAGCAGTACTTC.

This clonotype came up many times. The chain joins TRBV7-6 to TRBJ1-4, with 8 bases identical to TRBD1. Germline-derived CDR1 and CDR2 are SGHVS and FNYEAQ. The ends lost 4 bases at V and 7 bases at J; junction bases unmatched: 5. The CDR3 runs to 14 residues. DNA for the CDR3: TGTGCCAGCAGCTCACGACAGGGGTTTGAAAAACTGTTTTTT. Protein sequence: CASSSRQGFEKLFF. The entire variable domain, with the rest obtained from reference TRBV7-6 and TRBJ1-4, is as follows: GAGVSQSPRYKVTKRGQDVALRCDPISGHVSLYWYRQALGQGPEFLTYFNYEAQQDKSGLPNDRFSAERPEGSISTLTIQRTEQRDSAMYRCASSSRQGFEKLFFGSGTQLSVL.

The rearrangement links TRBV20-1 to TRBJ2-3; TRBD1 aligns across 9 bases. The length of the CDR3 is 16 residues. Germline-derived CDR1 and CDR2 are DFQATT and SNEGSKA (reference sequence). Losses at the gene ends were 5 bases for V and 8 bases for J; bases not matched to a gene: 17. The chain's CDR3 is CSASRGQGKGMGTQYF. Written as DNA, the CDR3 is TGCAGTGCTTCTAGGGGACAGGGAAAGGGGATGGGTACGCAGTATTTT.

This clonotype has ten or more counts. J is TRBJ1-1 and V is TRBV5-1; D is unresolved. The CDR3 length is 18 residues. Trimming left V 4 bases short and J 0 bases short, with 22 bases between. Per the germline V gene, CDR1 is SGHRS and CDR2 is YFSETQ. CDR3 amino acids: CASSPKLASQLMNTEAFF. DNA of the CDR3: TGCGCCAGCAGCCCAAAACTCGCGTCGCAGTTAATGAACACTGAAGCTTTCTTT.

This clonotype was recorded many times. V usage is TRBV5-1 and J usage is TRBJ2-7, with D perhaps TRBD1 (6 bases). Germline assignment: CDR1 SGHRS and CDR2 YFSETQ. This CDR3 spans 15 amino acids. The V end lost 4 bases, the J end lost 1 base, and 15 bases lay between the germline ends. The chain's CDR3 is CASSQQGTTSYEQYF. The CDR3 nucleotides read TGCGCCAGCAGCCAGCAGGGGACAACTTCCTACGAGCAGTACTTC.

The table lists this clonotype with a few counts. The chain combines TRBV6-6 with TRBJ2-7; D assignment may be TRBD1 or TRBD2 (6 bases each). The CDR3 runs 14 residues. The V end was cut by 6 bases, the J end by 5 bases, with 17 bases between. Germline assignment: CDR1 MNHNY and CDR2 SVGAGI (reference sequence). The CDR3 DNA follows: TGTGCCAGCAGCCAAAACAGGGAGGTTAACGAGCAGTACTTC. Its translation is CASSQNREVNEQYF.

This clonotype has a count of ten or more. The chain uses TRBV5-6 and TRBJ2-1, with D unresolved. Germline V gives CDR1 SGHDT, CDR2 YYEEEE. V was cut by 0 bases and J by 15 bases, with 13 bases left in between. This CDR3 has 12 residues. The CDR3 DNA follows: TGTGCCAGCAGCTTGGGTGGTGCCCGGCCGTTCTTC. Its protein is CASSLGGARPFF.

This clonotype was picked up many times. J is TRBJ2-3 and V is TRBV29-1, with TRBD1 matching 9 bases. This CDR3 contains 14 residues. CDR1 is SQVTM, CDR2 ANQGSEA, per germline. Germline trimming cut 7 bases from V and 2 bases from J; bases unmatched to any gene: 7. CDR3 sequence (DNA): TGCAGCGCCGGGACAGGGTCACACACAGATACGCAGTATTTT. Translating gives CSAGTGSHTDTQYF.

This clonotype was counted only a few times. The chain carries TRBV12-3 or TRBV12-4 and TRBJ2-1; D remains unclear. The V end lost 3 bases, the J end lost 5 bases, and 14 bases lay between the germline ends. The length of the CDR3 is 15 residues. This CDR3 reads CASSLAGNTHNEQFF. The CDR3 nucleotides are TGTGCCAGCAGTTTGGCAGGTAATACACACAATGAGCAGTTCTTC.

In its sample, this clonotype was seen many times. The CDR3 protein is CSARVRQETQYF. The CDR3 DNA follows: TGCAGTGCTAGAGTCAGACAAGAGACCCAGTACTTC. The rearrangement uses TRBV20-1 and TRBJ2-5, with D unclear. CDR1 is DFQATT and CDR2 is SNEGSKA in the germline V gene (reference sequence). CDR3 length: 12 residues. Trimming took off 1 base at V and 2 bases at J, with 5 bases between the two ends.

In this sample, this clonotype turned up many times. The chain employs TRBV5-1 and TRBJ2-7; TRBD1 aligns across 10 bases. Germline V gene data show CDR1 as SGHRS and CDR2 as YFSETQ. V shed 5 bases, J shed 2 bases, and the junction held 4 bases outside the gene matches. The CDR3 contains 14 residues. This chain's CDR3 is CASSPGTGAYEQYF. The CDR3 DNA reads TGCGCCAGCAGTCCCGGGACAGGGGCCTACGAGCAGTACTTC. The full variable domain, with the rest looked up from reference TRBV5-1 and TRBJ2-7, is KAGVTQTPRYLIKTRGQQVTLSCSPISGHRSVSWYQQTPGQGLQFLFEYFSETQRNKGNFPGRFSGRQFSNSRSEMNVSTLELGDSALYLCASSPGTGAYEQYFGPGTRLTVT.

This clonotype was counted ten times or more. This chain links TRBV10-3 with TRBJ1-1, with 8 bases fitting TRBD1. The germline CDR1 and CDR2 sequences are ENHRY and SYGVKD. With 4 bases clipped from V and 6 bases from J, the junction kept 13 bases outside the gene matches. This CDR3 is 16 amino acids long. For the CDR3, the DNA is TGTGCCATCAGTGCCCAGGTTCCAGGGGGCTTGTCTGAAGCTTTCTTT. This sequence encodes CAISAQVPGGLSEAFF.

In this sample, this clonotype turned up many times. The genes are TRBV20-1 and TRBJ1-2; D gene ambiguous. Germline V CDR1 and CDR2: DFQATT, SNEGSKA (reference sequence). The CDR3 covers 13 residues. Trimming cost V 6 bases and J 5 bases, with 16 bases left between them. CDR3 sequence reads: CSAHGTPQYGYTF. CDR3 nucleotides: TGCAGTGCGCACGGCACGCCCCAGTATGGCTACACCTTC.

This clonotype was counted once. This may be a read error: a much more frequent sequence differs by one nucleotide. The V gene is TRBV5-5, the J gene TRBJ2-2; TRBD2 matches at 11 bases. Trimming took 5 bases from V and 12 from J; bases not matched to a gene: 18. The CDR3 consists of 17 residues. Germline lookup yields CDR1 SGHKS and CDR2 YYEKEE (reference sequence). The CDR3 DNA is TGTGCCAGCAGTTCTTTGGGTAGCGGGAGGGCGTCTGGGAAGCTGTTTTTT. It specifies CASSSLGSGRASGKLFF. Based on the CDR3 plus reference TRBV5-5 and TRBJ2-2, the full variable domain is DAGVTQSPTHLIKTRGQQVTLRCSPISGHKSVSWYQQVLGQGPQFIFQYYEKEERGRGNFPDRFSARQFPNYSSELNVNALLLGDSALYLCASSSLGSGRASGKLFFGEGSRLTVL.

This clonotype was detected ten times or more. The gene calls are TRBV24-1 and TRBJ2-1; the D gene is possibly TRBD1 (5 bases). Trimming took 1 base from V and 3 from J, leaving 6 bases between them. This CDR3 has 14 amino acids. Germline lookup yields CDR1 KGHDR and CDR2 SFDVKD. The CDR3 region is CATSDFDSYNEQFF. CDR3 nucleotide sequence: TGTGCCACCAGTGATTTCGACAGCTACAATGAGCAGTTCTTC.

This chain joins TRBV18 and TRBJ2-7; perhaps TRBD2 as D (6 bases). Trimming removed 6 bases at V and 5 bases at J, with 11 bases between. Per the germline V gene, CDR1 is KGHSH and CDR2 is LQKENI. The CDR3 consists of 12 residues. The CDR3 reads CASSPGADEQYF. The CDR3 nucleotides are TGTGCCAGCTCGCCGGGAGCCGACGAGCAGTACTTC. The variable domain in full, completed from reference TRBV18 and TRBJ2-7, reads NAGVMQNPRHLVRRRGQEARLRCSPMKGHSHVYWYRQLPEEGLKFMVYLQKENIIDESGMPKERFSAEFPKEGPSILRIQQVVRGDSAAYFCASSPGADEQYFGPGTRLTVT.

This clonotype has at least ten counts. The chain joins TRBV7-3 to TRBJ2-2; D ambiguous. Trimming took 5 bases from V and 8 from J, leaving 9 bases between them. Germline V gene data show CDR1 as SGHTA and CDR2 as FQGTGA. The CDR3 runs to 12 residues. The CDR3 here is CASSPTQGELFF. The CDR3 coding sequence is TGTGCCAGCAGCCCCACGCAGGGGGAGCTGTTTTTT.